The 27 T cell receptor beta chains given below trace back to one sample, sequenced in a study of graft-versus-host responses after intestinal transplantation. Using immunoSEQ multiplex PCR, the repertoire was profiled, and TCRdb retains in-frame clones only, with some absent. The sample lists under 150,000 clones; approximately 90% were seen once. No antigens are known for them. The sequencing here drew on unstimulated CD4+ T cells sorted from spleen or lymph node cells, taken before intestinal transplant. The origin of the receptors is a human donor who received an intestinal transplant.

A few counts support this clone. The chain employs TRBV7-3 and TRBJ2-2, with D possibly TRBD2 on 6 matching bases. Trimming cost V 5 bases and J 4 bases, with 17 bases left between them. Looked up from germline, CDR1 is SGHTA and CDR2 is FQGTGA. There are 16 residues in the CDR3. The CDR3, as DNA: TGTGCCAGCAGCCAGCGGGCCCTCGGAGTCACCGGGGAGCTGTTTTTT. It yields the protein CASSQRALGVTGELFF.

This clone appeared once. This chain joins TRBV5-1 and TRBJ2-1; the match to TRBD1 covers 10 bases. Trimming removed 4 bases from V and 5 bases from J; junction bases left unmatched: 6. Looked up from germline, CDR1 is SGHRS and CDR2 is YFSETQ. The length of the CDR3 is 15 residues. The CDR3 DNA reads TGCGCCAGCAGCCCCGACAGGGGGCAGGACAATGAGCAGTTCTTC. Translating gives CASSPDRGQDNEQFF. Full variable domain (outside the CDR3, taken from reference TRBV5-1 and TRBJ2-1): KAGVTQTPRYLIKTRGQQVTLSCSPISGHRSVSWYQQTPGQGLQFLFEYFSETQRNKGNFPGRFSGRQFSNSRSEMNVSTLELGDSALYLCASSPDRGQDNEQFFGPGTRLTVL.

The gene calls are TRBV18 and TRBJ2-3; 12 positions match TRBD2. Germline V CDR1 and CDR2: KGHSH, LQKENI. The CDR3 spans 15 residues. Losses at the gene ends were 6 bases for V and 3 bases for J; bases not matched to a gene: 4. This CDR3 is CASSRLAGVTDTQYF. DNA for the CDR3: TGTGCCAGCTCGCGACTAGCGGGAGTGACAGATACGCAGTATTTT.

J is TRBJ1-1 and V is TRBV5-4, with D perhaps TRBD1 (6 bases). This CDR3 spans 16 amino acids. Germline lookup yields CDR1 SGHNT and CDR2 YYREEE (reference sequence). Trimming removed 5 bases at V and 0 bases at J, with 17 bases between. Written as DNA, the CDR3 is TGTGCCAGCAGTTCGAAGTCAACAGGGATGAACACTGAAGCTTTCTTT. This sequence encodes CASSSKSTGMNTEAFF. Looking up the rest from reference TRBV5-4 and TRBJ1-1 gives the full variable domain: ETGVTQSPTHLIKTRGQQVTLRCSSQSGHNTVSWYQQALGQGPQFIFQYYREEENGRGNFPPRFSGLQFPNYSSELNVNALELDDSALYLCASSSKSTGMNTEAFFGQGTRLTVV.

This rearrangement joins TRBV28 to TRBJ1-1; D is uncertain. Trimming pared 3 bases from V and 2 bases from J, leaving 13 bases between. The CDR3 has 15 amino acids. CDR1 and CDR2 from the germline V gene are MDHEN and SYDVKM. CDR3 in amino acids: CASSFPRKVNTEAFF. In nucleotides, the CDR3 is TGTGCCAGCAGTTTCCCGCGGAAGGTAAACACTGAAGCTTTCTTT.

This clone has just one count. The CDR3 loop reads CASSLAQNTEAFF. The CDR3 nucleotides read TGCGCCAGCAGCTTGGCCCAAAACACTGAAGCTTTCTTT. This chain joins TRBV5-1 and TRBJ1-1; D remains ambiguous. Germline values: CDR1 SGHRS, CDR2 YFSETQ. V gave up 0 bases and J gave up 2 bases, with 5 bases separating them. The CDR3 has 13 amino acids.

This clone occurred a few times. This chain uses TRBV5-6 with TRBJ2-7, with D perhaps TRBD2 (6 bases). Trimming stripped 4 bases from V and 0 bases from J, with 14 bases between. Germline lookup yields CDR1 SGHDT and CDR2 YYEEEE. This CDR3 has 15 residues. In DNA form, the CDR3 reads TGTGCCAGCAGCCCCCTTTCCGGGAGCTCCTACGAGCAGTACTTC. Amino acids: CASSPLSGSSYEQYF.

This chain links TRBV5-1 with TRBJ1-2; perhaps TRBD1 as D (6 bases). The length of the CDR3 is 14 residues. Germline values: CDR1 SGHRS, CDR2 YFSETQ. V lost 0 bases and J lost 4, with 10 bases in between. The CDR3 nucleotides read TGCGCCAGCAGCTTGGCGGACAGTGTCTATGGCTACACCTTC. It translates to CASSLADSVYGYTF.

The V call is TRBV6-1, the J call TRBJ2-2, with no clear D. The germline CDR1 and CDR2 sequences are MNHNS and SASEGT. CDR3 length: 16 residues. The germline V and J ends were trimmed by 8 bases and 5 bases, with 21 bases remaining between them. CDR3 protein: CASRGNTPSQTGELFF. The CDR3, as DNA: TGTGCCAGCCGTGGTAATACCCCGAGCCAAACCGGGGAGCTGTTTTTT.

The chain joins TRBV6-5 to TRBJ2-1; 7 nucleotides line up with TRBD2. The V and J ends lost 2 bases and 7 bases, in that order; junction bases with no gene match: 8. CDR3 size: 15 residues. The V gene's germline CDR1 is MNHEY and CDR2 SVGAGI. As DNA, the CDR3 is TGTGCCAGCAGTTACCGTGGCGGGAGTGGGAATGAGCAGTTCTTC. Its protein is CASSYRGGSGNEQFF.

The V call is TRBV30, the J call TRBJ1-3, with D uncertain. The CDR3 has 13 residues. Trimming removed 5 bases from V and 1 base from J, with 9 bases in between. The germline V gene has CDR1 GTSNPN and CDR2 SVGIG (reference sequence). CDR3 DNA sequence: TGTGCCTGGGGAGCCGGGTCTGGAAACACCATATATTTT. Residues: CAWGAGSGNTIYF.

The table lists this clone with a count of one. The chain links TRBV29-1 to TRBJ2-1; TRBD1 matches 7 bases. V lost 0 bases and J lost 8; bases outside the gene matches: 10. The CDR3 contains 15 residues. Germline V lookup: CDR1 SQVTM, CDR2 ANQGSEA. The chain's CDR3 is CSVEETNRGKDEQFF. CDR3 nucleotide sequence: TGCAGCGTTGAAGAGACCAACAGGGGCAAGGATGAGCAGTTCTTC.

The CDR3 region has the DNA TGCGCCACGAGTGGCGAGCAGTACTTC. Protein sequence: CATSGEQYF. J is TRBJ2-7 and V is TRBV10-1; D is uncertain. The CDR3 extends over 9 amino acids. CDR1 and CDR2 (germline): WNHNN, SYGVQD (reference sequence). V was trimmed by 10 bases and J by 6 bases, leaving 7 bases between them.

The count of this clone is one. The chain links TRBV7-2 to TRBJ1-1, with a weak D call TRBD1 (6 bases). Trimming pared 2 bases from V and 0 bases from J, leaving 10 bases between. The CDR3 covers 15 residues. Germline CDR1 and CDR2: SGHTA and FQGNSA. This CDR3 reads CASSLRTVMNTEAFF. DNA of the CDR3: TGTGCCAGCAGCTTAAGGACAGTTATGAACACTGAAGCTTTCTTT.

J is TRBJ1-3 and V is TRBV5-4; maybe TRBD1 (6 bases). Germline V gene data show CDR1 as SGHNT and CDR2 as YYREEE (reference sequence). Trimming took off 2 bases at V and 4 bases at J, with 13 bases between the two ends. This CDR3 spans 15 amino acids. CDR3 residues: CASSFGQGQGNTIYF. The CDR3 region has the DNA TGTGCCAGCAGCTTTGGGCAGGGGCAAGGAAACACCATATATTTT.

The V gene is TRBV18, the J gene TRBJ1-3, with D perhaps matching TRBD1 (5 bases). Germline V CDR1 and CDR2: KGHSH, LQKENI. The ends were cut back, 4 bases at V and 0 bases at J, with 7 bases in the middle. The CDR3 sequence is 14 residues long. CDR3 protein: CASSRTNSGNTIYF. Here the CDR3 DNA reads TGTGCCAGCTCACGGACAAACTCTGGAAACACCATATATTTT.

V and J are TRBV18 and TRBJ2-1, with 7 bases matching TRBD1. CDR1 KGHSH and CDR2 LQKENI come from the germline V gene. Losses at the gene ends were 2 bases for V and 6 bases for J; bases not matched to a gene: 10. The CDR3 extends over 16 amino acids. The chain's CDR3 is CASSPSTGKGPNEQFF. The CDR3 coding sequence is TGTGCCAGCTCACCATCGACAGGGAAGGGGCCCAATGAGCAGTTCTTC.

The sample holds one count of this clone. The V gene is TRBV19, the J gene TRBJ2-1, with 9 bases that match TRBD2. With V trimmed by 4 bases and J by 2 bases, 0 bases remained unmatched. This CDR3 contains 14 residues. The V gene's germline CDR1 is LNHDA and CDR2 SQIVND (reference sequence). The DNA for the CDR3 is TGTGCCAGTAGTAGCGGGAGGGCCTACAATGAGCAGTTCTTC. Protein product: CASSSGRAYNEQFF.

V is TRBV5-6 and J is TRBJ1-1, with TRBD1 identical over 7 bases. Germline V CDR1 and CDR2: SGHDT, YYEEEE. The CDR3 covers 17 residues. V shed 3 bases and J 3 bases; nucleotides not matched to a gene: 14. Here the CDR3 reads CASSSLLQGWGDTEAFF. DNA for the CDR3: TGTGCCAGCAGCTCCTTACTACAGGGGTGGGGAGACACTGAAGCTTTCTTT.

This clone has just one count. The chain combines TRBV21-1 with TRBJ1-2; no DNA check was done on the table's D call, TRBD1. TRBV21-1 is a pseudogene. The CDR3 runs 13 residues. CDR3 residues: CASSKDKNYGYTF. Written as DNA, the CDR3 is TGTGCCAGCAGCAAAGACAAAAACTATGGCTACACCTTC.

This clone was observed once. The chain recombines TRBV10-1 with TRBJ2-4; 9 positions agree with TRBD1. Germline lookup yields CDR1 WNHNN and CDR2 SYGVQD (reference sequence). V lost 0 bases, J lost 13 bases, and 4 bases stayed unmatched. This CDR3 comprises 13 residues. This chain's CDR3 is CASSESTGGGQYF. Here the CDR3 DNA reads TGCGCCAGCAGTGAGTCGACAGGGGGAGGACAGTACTTC.

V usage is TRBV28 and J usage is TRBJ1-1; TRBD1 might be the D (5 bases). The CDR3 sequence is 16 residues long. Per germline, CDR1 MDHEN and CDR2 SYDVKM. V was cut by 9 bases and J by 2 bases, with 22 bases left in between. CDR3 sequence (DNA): TGTGCCAGTGATACTACCGGGCGGGGGATCAACACTGAAGCTTTCTTT. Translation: CASDTTGRGINTEAFF. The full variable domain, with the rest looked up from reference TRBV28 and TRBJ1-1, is DVKVTQSSRYLVKRTGEKVFLECVQDMDHENMFWYRQDPGLGLRLIYFSYDVKMKEKGDIPEGYSVSREKKERFSLILESASTNQTSMYLCASDTTGRGINTEAFFGQGTRLTVV.

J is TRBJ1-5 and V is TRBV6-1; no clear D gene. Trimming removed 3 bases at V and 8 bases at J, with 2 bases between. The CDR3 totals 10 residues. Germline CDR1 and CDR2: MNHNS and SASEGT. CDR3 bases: TGTGCCAGCAGTGACGAGCCCCAGCATTTT. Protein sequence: CASSDEPQHF.

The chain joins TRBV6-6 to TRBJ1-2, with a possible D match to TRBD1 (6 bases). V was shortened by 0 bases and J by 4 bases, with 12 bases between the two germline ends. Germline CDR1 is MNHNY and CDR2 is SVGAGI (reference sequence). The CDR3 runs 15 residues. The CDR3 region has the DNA TGTGCCAGCAGTTACTCCACCGGGACAATCTATGGCTACACCTTC. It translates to CASSYSTGTIYGYTF.

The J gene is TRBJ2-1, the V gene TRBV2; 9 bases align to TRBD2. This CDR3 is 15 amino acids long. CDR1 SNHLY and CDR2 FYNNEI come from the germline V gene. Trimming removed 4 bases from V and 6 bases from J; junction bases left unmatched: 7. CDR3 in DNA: TGTGCCAGCAGTGTGGGACTAGCAGGACCCAATGAGCAGTTCTTC. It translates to CASSVGLAGPNEQFF.

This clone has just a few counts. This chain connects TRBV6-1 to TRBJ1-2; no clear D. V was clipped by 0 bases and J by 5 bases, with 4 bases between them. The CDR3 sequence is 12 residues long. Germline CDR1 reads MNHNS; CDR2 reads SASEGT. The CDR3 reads CASSEAGYGYTF. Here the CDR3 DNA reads TGTGCCAGCAGTGAAGCCGGTTATGGCTACACCTTC.

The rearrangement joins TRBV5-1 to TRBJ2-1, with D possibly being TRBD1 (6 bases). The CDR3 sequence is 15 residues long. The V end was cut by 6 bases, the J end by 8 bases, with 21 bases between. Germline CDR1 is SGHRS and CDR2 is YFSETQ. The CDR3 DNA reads TGCGCCAGCATTGAGGGTACAGGGAGTCCCTATGAGCAGTTCTTC. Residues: CASIEGTGSPYEQFF.